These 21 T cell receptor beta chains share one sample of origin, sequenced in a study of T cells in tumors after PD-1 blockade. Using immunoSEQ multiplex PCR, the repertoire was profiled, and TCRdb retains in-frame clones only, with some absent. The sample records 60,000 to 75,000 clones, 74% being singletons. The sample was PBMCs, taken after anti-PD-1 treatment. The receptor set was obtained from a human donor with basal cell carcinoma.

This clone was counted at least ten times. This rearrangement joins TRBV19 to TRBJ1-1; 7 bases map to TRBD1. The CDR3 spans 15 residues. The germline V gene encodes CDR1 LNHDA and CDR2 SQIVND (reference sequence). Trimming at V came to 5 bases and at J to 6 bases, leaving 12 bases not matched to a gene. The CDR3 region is CASSSGTVEEAEAFF. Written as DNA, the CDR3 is TGTGCCAGTAGTTCCGGGACAGTGGAGGAGGCTGAAGCTTTCTTT.

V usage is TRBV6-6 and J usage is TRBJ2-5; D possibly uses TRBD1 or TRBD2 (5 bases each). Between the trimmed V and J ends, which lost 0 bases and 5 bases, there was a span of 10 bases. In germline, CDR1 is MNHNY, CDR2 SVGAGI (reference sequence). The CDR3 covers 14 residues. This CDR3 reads CASSYSSGDETQYF. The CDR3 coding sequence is TGTGCCAGCAGTTACTCATCCGGGGACGAGACCCAGTACTTC.

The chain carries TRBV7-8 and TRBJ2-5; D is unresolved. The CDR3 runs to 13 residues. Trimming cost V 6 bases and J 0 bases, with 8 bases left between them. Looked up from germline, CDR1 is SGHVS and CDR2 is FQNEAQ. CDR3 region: CASSSTYQETQYF. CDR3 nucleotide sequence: TGTGCCAGCAGTTCGACATACCAAGAGACCCAGTACTTC.

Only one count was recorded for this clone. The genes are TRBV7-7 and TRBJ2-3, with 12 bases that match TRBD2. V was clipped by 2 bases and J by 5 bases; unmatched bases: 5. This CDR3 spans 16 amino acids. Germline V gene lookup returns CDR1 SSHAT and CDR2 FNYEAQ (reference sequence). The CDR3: CASSLKLAGGKDTQYF. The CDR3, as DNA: TGTGCCAGCAGCTTAAAACTAGCGGGGGGCAAAGATACGCAGTATTTT.

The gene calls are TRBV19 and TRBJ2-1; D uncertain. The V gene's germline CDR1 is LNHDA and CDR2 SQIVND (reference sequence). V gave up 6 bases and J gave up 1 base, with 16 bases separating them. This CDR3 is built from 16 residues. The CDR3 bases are TGTGCCAGTAGCTCGACTCGATTAAGTTCCTACAATGAGCAGTTCTTC. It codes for CASSSTRLSSYNEQFF.

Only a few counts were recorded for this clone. The CDR3 here is CASTEFYEQYF. As DNA, the CDR3 is TGTGCCAGCACCGAGTTTTACGAGCAGTACTTC. The rearrangement links TRBV2 to TRBJ2-7; no reliable D call. Germline V gene data show CDR1 as SNHLY and CDR2 as FYNNEI. The V end was cut by 7 bases, the J end by 4 bases, with 8 bases between. The CDR3 contains 11 residues. The complete variable domain, with remaining parts taken from reference TRBV2 and TRBJ2-7, reads EPEVTQTPSHQVTQMGQEVILRCVPISNHLYFYWYRQILGQKVEFLVSFYNNEISEKSEIFDDQFSVERPDGSNFTLKIRSTKLEDSAMYFCASTEFYEQYFGPGTRLTVT.

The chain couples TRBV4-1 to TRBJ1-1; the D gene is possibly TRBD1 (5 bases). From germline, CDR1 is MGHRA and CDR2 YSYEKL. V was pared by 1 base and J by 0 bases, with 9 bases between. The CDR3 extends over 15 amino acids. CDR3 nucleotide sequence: TGCGCCAGCAGCCAAGGGACACCAATGAACACTGAAGCTTTCTTT. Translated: CASSQGTPMNTEAFF.

The CDR3 DNA reads TGTGCCAGCAGTGACCTAGCGGGGGCTTCAGATACGCAGTATTTT. It codes for CASSDLAGASDTQYF. The rearrangement links TRBV6-4 to TRBJ2-3, with 10 bases lining up with TRBD2. J was trimmed by 4 bases and V by 2 bases; bases with no gene match: 3. Germline loops: CDR1 MRHNA, CDR2 SNTAGT. The CDR3 covers 15 residues.

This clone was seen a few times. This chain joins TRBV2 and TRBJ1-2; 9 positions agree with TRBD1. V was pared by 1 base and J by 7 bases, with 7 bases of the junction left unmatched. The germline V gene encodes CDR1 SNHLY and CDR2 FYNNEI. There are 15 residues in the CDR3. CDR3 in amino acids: CASSEVRGDRAGYTF. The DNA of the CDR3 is TGTGCCAGCAGTGAAGTACGCGGGGACAGGGCTGGCTACACCTTC.

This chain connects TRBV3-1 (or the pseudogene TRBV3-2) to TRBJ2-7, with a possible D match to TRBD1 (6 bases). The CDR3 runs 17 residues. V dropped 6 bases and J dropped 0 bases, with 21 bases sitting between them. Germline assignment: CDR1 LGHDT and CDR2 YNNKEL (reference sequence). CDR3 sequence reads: CASSSYVDSGHSYEQYF. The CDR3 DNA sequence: TGTGCCAGCAGTTCATACGTGGACAGCGGCCACTCCTACGAGCAGTACTTC.

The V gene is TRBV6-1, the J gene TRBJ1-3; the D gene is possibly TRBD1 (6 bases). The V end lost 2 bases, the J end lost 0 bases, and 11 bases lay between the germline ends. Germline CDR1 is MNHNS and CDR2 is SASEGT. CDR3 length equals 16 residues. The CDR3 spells CASSERGQNSGNTIYF. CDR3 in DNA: TGTGCCAGCAGTGAACGGGGGCAGAACTCTGGAAACACCATATATTTT.

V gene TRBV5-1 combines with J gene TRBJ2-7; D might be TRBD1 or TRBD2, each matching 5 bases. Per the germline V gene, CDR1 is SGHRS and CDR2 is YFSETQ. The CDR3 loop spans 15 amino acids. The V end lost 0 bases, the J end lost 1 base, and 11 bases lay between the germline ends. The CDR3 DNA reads TGCGCCAGCAGCTTGGGTGGCGAGGGGTCCTACGAGCAGTACTTC. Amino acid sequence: CASSLGGEGSYEQYF.

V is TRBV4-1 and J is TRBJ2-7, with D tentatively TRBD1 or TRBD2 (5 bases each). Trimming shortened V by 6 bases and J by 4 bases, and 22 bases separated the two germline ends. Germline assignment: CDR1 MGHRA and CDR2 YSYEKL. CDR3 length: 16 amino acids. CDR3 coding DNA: TGCGCCAGCAGTACCTATGGGACCCGCCAGGCTTACGAGCAGTACTTC. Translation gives CASSTYGTRQAYEQYF.

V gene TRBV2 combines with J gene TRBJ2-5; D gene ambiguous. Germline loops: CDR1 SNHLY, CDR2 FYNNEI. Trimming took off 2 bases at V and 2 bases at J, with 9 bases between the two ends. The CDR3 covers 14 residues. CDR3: CASSEITEQETQYF. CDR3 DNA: TGTGCCAGCAGTGAAATAACGGAGCAAGAGACCCAGTACTTC.

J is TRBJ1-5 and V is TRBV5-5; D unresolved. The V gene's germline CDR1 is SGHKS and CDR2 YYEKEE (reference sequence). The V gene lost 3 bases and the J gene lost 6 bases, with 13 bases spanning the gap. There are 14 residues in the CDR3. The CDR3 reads CASSSKGGGQPQHF. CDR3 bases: TGTGCCAGCAGCTCGAAGGGTGGAGGTCAGCCCCAGCATTTT.

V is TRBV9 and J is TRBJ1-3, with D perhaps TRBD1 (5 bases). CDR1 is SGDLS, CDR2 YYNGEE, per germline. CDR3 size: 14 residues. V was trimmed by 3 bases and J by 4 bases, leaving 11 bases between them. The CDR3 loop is CASSAGTPGNTIYF. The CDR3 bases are TGTGCCAGCAGCGCTGGGACGCCCGGAAACACCATATATTTT.

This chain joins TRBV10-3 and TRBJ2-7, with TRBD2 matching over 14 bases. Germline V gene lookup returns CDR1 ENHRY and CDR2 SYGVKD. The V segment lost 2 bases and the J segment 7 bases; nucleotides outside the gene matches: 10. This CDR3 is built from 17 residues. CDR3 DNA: TGTGCCATCAGTGAGCTTCCGACTAGCGGGGGGGCTGGTGAGCAGTACTTC. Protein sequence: CAISELPTSGGAGEQYF.

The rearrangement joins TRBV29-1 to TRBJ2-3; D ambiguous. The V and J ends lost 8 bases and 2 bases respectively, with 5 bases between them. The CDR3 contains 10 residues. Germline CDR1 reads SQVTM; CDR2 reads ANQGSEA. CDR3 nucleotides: TGCAGCTCAGACACAGATACGCAGTATTTT. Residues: CSSDTDTQYF.

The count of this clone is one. CDR3 protein: CATSVSGGTDTQYF. In DNA, the CDR3 is TGTGCCACCAGTGTCTCTGGGGGAACAGATACGCAGTATTTT. V usage is TRBV24-1 and J usage is TRBJ2-3; D possibly matches TRBD1 or TRBD2 (5 bases each). From germline, CDR1 is KGHDR and CDR2 SFDVKD. This CDR3 spans 14 amino acids. The V end was cut by 5 bases, the J end by 3 bases, with 11 bases between.

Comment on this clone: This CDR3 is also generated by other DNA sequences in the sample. The CDR3 coding sequence is TGTGCCAGCAGCGGGAGCTCTGGGGCCAACGTCCTGACTTTC. This encodes CASSGSSGANVLTF. The chain combines TRBV2 with TRBJ2-6, with D possibly being TRBD2 (6 bases). The germline V gene encodes CDR1 SNHLY and CDR2 FYNNEI. This CDR3 comprises 14 residues. Trimming removed 6 bases from V and 0 bases from J, with 6 bases in between.

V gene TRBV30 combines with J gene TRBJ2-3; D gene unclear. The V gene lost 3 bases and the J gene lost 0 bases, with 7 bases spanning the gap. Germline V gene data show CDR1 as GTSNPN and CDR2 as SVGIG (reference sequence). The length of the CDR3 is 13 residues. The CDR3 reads CAWSVASTDTQYF. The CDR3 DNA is TGTGCCTGGAGCGTCGCTAGCACAGATACGCAGTATTTT. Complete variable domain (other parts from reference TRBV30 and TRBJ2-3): SQTIHQWPATLVQPVGSPLSLECTVEGTSNPNLYWYRQAAGRGLQLLFYSVGIGQISSEVPQNLSASRPQDRQFILSSKKLLLSDSGFYLCAWSVASTDTQYFGPGTRLTVL.